A selection of T cell receptor beta chains follows, all from one sample in a study of shared clonotypes between healthy human individuals. Data came from immunoSEQ multiplex PCR; TCRdb stores just in-frame clones and leaves some out. The sample has 1.5 million to 1.9 million clones, 95% to 99% seen once. Sequenced sample: naive CD4+ T cells sorted from blood. The origin of the receptors is a young man in good health. Both conserved end residues are part of each CDR3. D genes are given only for firm matches. Part of the rows lack a size; the others show once, few, many or a class for expanded clones.

J gene: TRBJ2-3
clone size: -
V gene: TRBV6-5
D gene: TRBD1
CDR3 DNA: TGTGCCAGCAGTTTTGACAGGGGGCCGGGCACAGATACGCAGTATTTT
CDR3 protein: CASSFDRGPGTDTQYF

J gene: TRBJ2-2
clone size: -
V gene: TRBV28
D gene: -
CDR3 DNA: TGTGCCAGCAGTTCTACGTCGGGCAGGGTCAACACCGGGGAGCTGTTTTTT
CDR3 protein: CASSSTSGRVNTGELFF

J gene: TRBJ1-1
clone size: -
V gene: TRBV6-1
D gene: -
CDR3 DNA: TGTGCCAGCACCGGGGAGACTGAAGCTTTCTTT
CDR3 protein: CASTGETEAFF

J gene: TRBJ2-2
clone size: -
V gene: TRBV14
D gene: -
CDR3 DNA: TGTGCCAGCAGCCACCGCCAGGGGGGATTCCCCGGGGAGCTGTTTTTT
CDR3 protein: CASSHRQGGFPGELFF

J gene: TRBJ2-5
clone size: -
V gene: TRBV11-2
D gene: -
CDR3 DNA: TGTGCCAGCAGCAGGAAGGGGATGGCGGAGACCCAGTACTTC
CDR3 protein: CASSRKGMAETQYF

J gene: TRBJ2-3
clone size: -
V gene: TRBV9
D gene: -
CDR3 DNA: TGTGCCAGCAGCGCAAGCACAGATACGCAGTATTTT
CDR3 protein: CASSASTDTQYF

J gene: TRBJ2-5
clone size: -
V gene: TRBV9
D gene: -
CDR3 DNA: TGTGCCAGCAGCGTTTCCGGTATCCAAGAGACCCAGTACTTC
CDR3 protein: CASSVSGIQETQYF

J gene: TRBJ2-7
clone size: -
V gene: TRBV28
D gene: TRBD2
CDR3 DNA: TGTGCCATCACCGACACGGGGGGGGCTCACTACTGGGAGCAGTACTTC
CDR3 protein: CAITDTGGAHYWEQYF

J gene: TRBJ2-7
clone size: -
V gene: TRBV5-4
D gene: -
CDR3 DNA: TGTGCCAGCAGCTTTCGGCAGGGGTCTTCCTACGAGCAGTACTTC
CDR3 protein: CASSFRQGSSYEQYF

J gene: TRBJ2-7
clone size: -
V gene: TRBV28
D gene: -
CDR3 DNA: TGTGCCAGCAGCGCCATTCCGTACGAGCAGTACTTC
CDR3 protein: CASSAIPYEQYF

J gene: TRBJ2-4
clone size: once
V gene: TRBV29-1
D gene: TRBD2
CDR3 DNA: TGCAGCGTTGATCGGGGGGACATTCAGTACTTC
CDR3 protein: CSVDRGDIQYF

J gene: TRBJ2-5
clone size: -
V gene: TRBV5-5
D gene: -
CDR3 DNA: TGTGCCAGCAGCTTGGTTGGGGTAGGAGAGACCCAGTACTTC
CDR3 protein: CASSLVGVGETQYF

J gene: TRBJ2-3
clone size: -
V gene: TRBV14
D gene: -
CDR3 DNA: TGTGCCAGCAGCCAAGTATCAGATACGCAGTATTTT
CDR3 protein: CASSQVSDTQYF

J gene: TRBJ2-5
clone size: -
V gene: TRBV7-2
D gene: -
CDR3 DNA: TGTGCCAGCAGCTTATTCCTAGGGGGTTTTGGGGAGACCCAGTACTTC
CDR3 protein: CASSLFLGGFGETQYF

J gene: TRBJ2-3
clone size: -
V gene: TRBV29-1
D gene: TRBD2
CDR3 DNA: TGCAGCGTTGAAGGGTCTAGCGGGAGTACAGATACGCAGTATTTT
CDR3 protein: CSVEGSSGSTDTQYF

J gene: TRBJ1-4
clone size: -
V gene: TRBV28
D gene: -
CDR3 DNA: TGTGCCAGCAGTTTATTCGACACCACACTTGAAAAACTGTTTTTT
CDR3 protein: CASSLFDTTLEKLFF

J gene: TRBJ2-7
clone size: -
V gene: TRBV6-5
D gene: -
CDR3 DNA: TGTGCCAGCAGTTACCGGGCGGATAGCCTCTACGAGCAGTACTTC
CDR3 protein: CASSYRADSLYEQYF

J gene: TRBJ2-3
clone size: -
V gene: TRBV6-1
D gene: -
CDR3 DNA: TGTGCCAGCAGTGAAGTGATTGTAGATACGCAGTATTTT
CDR3 protein: CASSEVIVDTQYF

J gene: TRBJ1-3
clone size: -
V gene: TRBV7-9
D gene: TRBD1
CDR3 DNA: TGTGCCAGCAGCTCTCCCGTAGACAGGGTTTCCTCTGGAAACACCATATATTTT
CDR3 protein: CASSSPVDRVSSGNTIYF

J gene: TRBJ1-1
clone size: -
V gene: TRBV28
D gene: -
CDR3 DNA: TGTGCCAGCAGTGAGACGGGACCGAGGGGGGGAACTGAAGCTTTCTTT
CDR3 protein: CASSETGPRGGTEAFF

J gene: TRBJ2-2
clone size: -
V gene: TRBV7-9
D gene: -
CDR3 DNA: TGTGCCAGCAGCTTCACTGGGTCGGGTGGCGGGGAGCTGTTTTTT
CDR3 protein: CASSFTGSGGGELFF

J gene: TRBJ1-1
clone size: -
V gene: TRBV6-1
D gene: TRBD1
CDR3 DNA: TGTGCCAGCCCTAGCGCAGGGGGCAACGCTGAAGCTTTCTTT
CDR3 protein: CASPSAGGNAEAFF

J gene: TRBJ2-7
clone size: -
V gene: TRBV10-3
D gene: TRBD2
CDR3 DNA: TGTGCCATCAGTGACGACCCTAGCGGGAGAGGCTCCTACGAGCAGTACTTC
CDR3 protein: CAISDDPSGRGSYEQYF

J gene: TRBJ2-7
clone size: -
V gene: TRBV19
D gene: TRBD2
CDR3 DNA: TGTGCCAGTAGGGACCTTTCTAGCGGGAGGACGTACGAGCAGTACTTC
CDR3 protein: CASRDLSSGRTYEQYF

J gene: TRBJ1-1
clone size: -
V gene: TRBV6-5
D gene: -
CDR3 DNA: TGTGCCAGCCACCAGGGGATCACTGAAGCTTTCTTT
CDR3 protein: CASHQGITEAFF

J gene: TRBJ2-3
clone size: -
V gene: TRBV15
D gene: TRBD2
CDR3 DNA: TGTGCCACCAGAAGGGACTACCTCGAAGATACGCAGTATTTT
CDR3 protein: CATRRDYLEDTQYF

J gene: TRBJ2-3
clone size: -
V gene: TRBV18
D gene: TRBD2
CDR3 DNA: TGTGCCAGCTCACCAAGCGGGATGGGCACAGATACGCAGTATTTT
CDR3 protein: CASSPSGMGTDTQYF

J gene: TRBJ2-1
clone size: -
V gene: TRBV19
D gene: -
CDR3 DNA: TGTGCCAGTAGTAACGGGATACCGTACAATGAGCAGTTCTTC
CDR3 protein: CASSNGIPYNEQFF

J gene: TRBJ2-7
clone size: -
V gene: TRBV28
D gene: TRBD1
CDR3 DNA: TGTGCCAGCAGAGCGCAGGGGGCGAATCAATACGAGCAGTACTTC
CDR3 protein: CASRAQGANQYEQYF

J gene: TRBJ1-5
clone size: -
V gene: TRBV1
D gene: -
CDR3 DNA: TGCACCAGCAGCCAGGGCAGGTTGGACTATAGCAATCAGCCCCAGCATTTT
CDR3 protein: CTSSQGRLDYSNQPQHF

J gene: TRBJ2-1
clone size: -
V gene: TRBV5-5
D gene: -
CDR3 DNA: TGTGCCAGCAGCCCTATTGGGGGGGCTACCCACAATGAGCAGTTCTTC
CDR3 protein: CASSPIGGATHNEQFF

J gene: TRBJ1-2
clone size: -
V gene: TRBV19
D gene: TRBD1
CDR3 DNA: TGTGCCAGTAGTATCCGGGACAGGGCTAGCTATGGCTACACCTTC
CDR3 protein: CASSIRDRASYGYTF

J gene: TRBJ1-5
clone size: -
V gene: TRBV6-5
D gene: -
CDR3 DNA: TGTGCCAGCAGTTATTGGAAGGGACGGCCCCAGCATTTT
CDR3 protein: CASSYWKGRPQHF

J gene: TRBJ1-5
clone size: -
V gene: TRBV30
D gene: -
CDR3 DNA: TGTGCCTGGAGTCTGGGTCAGCCCCAGCATTTT
CDR3 protein: CAWSLGQPQHF

J gene: TRBJ2-7
clone size: -
V gene: TRBV7-9
D gene: -
CDR3 DNA: TGTGCCAGCAGCTCGCAGGGTTACGAGCAGTACTTC
CDR3 protein: CASSSQGYEQYF

J gene: TRBJ2-5
clone size: -
V gene: TRBV9
D gene: TRBD2
CDR3 DNA: TGTGCCAGCAGCGTAGCTACGGGGAGGACTAGCGGACGCCAAGAGACCCAGTACTTC
CDR3 protein: CASSVATGRTSGRQETQYF

J gene: TRBJ2-1
clone size: once
V gene: TRBV5-1
D gene: TRBD2
CDR3 DNA: TGCGCCAGCAGCTTGGGACTAGCGGGAGGTGAGCAGTTCTTC
CDR3 protein: CASSLGLAGGEQFF

J gene: TRBJ1-1
clone size: -
V gene: TRBV6-6
D gene: -
CDR3 DNA: TGTGCCAGCAGTTACCCGACGGGGGCGGGGAACACTGAAGCTTTCTTT
CDR3 protein: CASSYPTGAGNTEAFF

J gene: TRBJ2-1
clone size: -
V gene: TRBV7-9
D gene: -
CDR3 DNA: TGTGCCACTCAGGTTGCTGGTCGCTCCTACAATGAGCAGTTCTTC
CDR3 protein: CATQVAGRSYNEQFF

J gene: TRBJ2-2
clone size: -
V gene: TRBV7-8
D gene: -
CDR3 DNA: TGTGCCAGCAGCCTTAGAAGTCGAACGGGGGCCAAGAACACCGGGGAGCTGTTTTTT
CDR3 protein: CASSLRSRTGAKNTGELFF

J gene: TRBJ1-1
clone size: -
V gene: TRBV5-4
D gene: -
CDR3 DNA: TGTGCCAGCAGCTTGGTCGGACGGTCGAACACTGAAGCTTTCTTT
CDR3 protein: CASSLVGRSNTEAFF

J gene: TRBJ1-5
clone size: -
V gene: TRBV28
D gene: -
CDR3 DNA: TGTGCCAGCAGTGGGCGACTGTACCAGCCCCAGCATTTT
CDR3 protein: CASSGRLYQPQHF

J gene: TRBJ2-5
clone size: -
V gene: TRBV20-1
D gene: -
CDR3 DNA: TGCAGTGCTAGAGCGGAGACCCAGTACTTC
CDR3 protein: CSARAETQYF

J gene: TRBJ2-1
clone size: -
V gene: TRBV7-2
D gene: TRBD2
CDR3 DNA: TGTGCCAGCAGCCGGGAGGGCTCCTACAATGAGCAGTTCTTC
CDR3 protein: CASSREGSYNEQFF

J gene: TRBJ1-1
clone size: -
V gene: TRBV18
D gene: -
CDR3 DNA: TGTGCCAGCTCCTCAAGGGTTGGTGAAGCTTTCTTT
CDR3 protein: CASSSRVGEAFF